This TCR beta chain came from a study of blood T cells in healthy people across ages (dated by TCRdb to between 2014 and 2016). With regard to the full study: In model experiments, template switching captured roughly one uniquely barcoded TCR beta cDNA molecule for every two T cells. Age-related changes in TCR beta repertoire diversity were measured in the study by deep sequencing normalized with unique cDNA molecular identifiers. The donors were split into four age groups: young (average about 15 years), middle-aged (39), aged (roughly 65) and long-lived (approximately 80). To avoid experimental bias, donors of different ages were randomly spread across the sequencing lanes. The study analyzed two additional independent replicas of 1 million unique cDNA reads from the same blood draw for two donors, one aged 18 to 30 and one aged 80 or older.

Points the paper makes about the study in general: Observed TCR beta diversity per million T cells fell roughly linearly with age, and a significant reduction was already apparent by age around 40. Bulk unsorted PBMC profiling prevented conclusive comparison of naive and antigen-experienced compartments. Compared with the aged group, the long-lived group had more naive CD4+ T cells, fewer expanded clones and increased TCR diversity, suggesting age selection. A strong correlation was found between observed TCR beta diversity and the percentage of naive T cells measured by flow cytometry. Donor CMV infection status was unknown, potentially confounding age-related changes in expanded clonotypes. Estimates of total diversity based on one million sequenced T cells were considered lower bounds and underestimates.

This clonotype showed up many times. It has no known antigen specificity. Base qualities are not at hand, and no much larger clone is one base apart. Systemically healthy Caucasian individuals from Russia, 39 in total and aged about 6 to 100 years, were included as donors. Each donor gave 8 to 10 milliliters of peripheral blood, drawn into EDTA-treated Vacutainer tubes. PBMCs were isolated by Ficoll-Paque density-gradient centrifugation, with at least 6 million obtained per sample. Total RNA, at least 6 micrograms per sample, was extracted from PBMCs with Trizol reagent. Naive CD45RAhigh/CD27high T cell percentages were measured by flow cytometry on a PBMC aliquot from every donor. Library method: 5' RACE. Sequenced on an Illumina HiSeq 2500. A second PCR of roughly 6 to 12 cycles was run with a J-beta primer mix and a sample-barcoded 5' primer. A template-switch 5' adaptor carrying 12 random nucleotides introduced a unique molecular identifier onto each TCR beta cDNA molecule. Each sample yielded at least 2.5 million CDR3-containing paired-end reads. The Mint cDNA synthesis kit, primed by a TRBC-specific oligonucleotide, was used to synthesize first-strand cDNA from all RNA. Following uracil-DNA glycosylase treatment, all cDNA underwent a first 18-cycle PCR with the universal primers M1SS and BC2_uni_R. As for the authors' bioinformatics: For normalization, 1 million high-quality reads, each with a distinct molecular identifier, were randomly selected from each sample. Instead of being binned into consensus sequences, reads that shared molecular identifiers were thrown out. MiTCR, run with a Q25 quality threshold and the strictest error-elimination algorithm, handled CDR3 identification, clonotype clustering and error correction. A nonparametric unseen species model using Euler transformation provided a lower-bound estimate of total TCR beta diversity. TCRdb reprocessing: public reads trimmed at Q25 with fastp, clones called with MiXCR, in-frame beta chains kept. Identical CDR3 protein sequences are pooled into one entry, listed with their most common genes and DNA. For this entry, the V and J calls and clone size follow TCRdb and not the study's own pipeline. For this sample the table gives fewer than 900,000 distinct CDR3 sequences, of which about 36% were detected only once. The ten top clones hold 13% of the sample.

CDR1 and CDR2, looked up from the germline V gene (reference sequence), are SEHNR and FQNEAQ. Germline trimming amounts to 6 bases on V and 6 bases on J, with 4 as the count of junction bases outside the gene matches. The CDR3 holds 13 amino acids from the cysteine to the phenylalanine. Solely the CDR3 DNA is kept, with 39 bases framed from the first base. Rearrangement joined TRBV7-9 to TRBJ1-2, with 10 bases aligning to TRBD1. The receptor's source is a man in his late teens or twenties in good health. The sequenced material came from blood. The nucleotide sequence is TGTGCCAGCAGTTTGGGACAGGGGAATGGCTACACCTTC. It encodes CASSLGQGNGYTF.